Presented here are 7 T cell receptor beta chains from one specimen sequenced in a study of blood T cell repertoires in COVID-19. The assay was immunoSEQ multiplex PCR, and TCRdb's table has in-frame clones only and misses some. The sample yields around 100,000 clones, about four fifths seen once. Sequenced material: peripheral blood. The receptors come from an elderly woman with active or convalescent COVID-19.

The rearrangement links TRBV7-3 to TRBJ2-1, with D perhaps matching TRBD1 (6 bases). The CDR3 has 12 residues. Trimming pared 4 bases from V and 10 bases from J, leaving 11 bases between. The germline CDR1 and CDR2 sequences are SGHTA and FQGTGA. This CDR3 reads CASSSRGGEQFF. The CDR3 coding sequence is TGTGCCAGCAGCTCCAGGGGTGGCGAGCAGTTCTTC. The variable domain in full, with the rest retrieved from reference TRBV7-3 and TRBJ2-1, is GAGVSQTPSNKVTEKGKYVELRCDPISGHTALYWYRQSLGQGPEFLIYFQGTGAADDSGLPNDRFFAVRPEGSVSTLKIQRTERGDSAVYLCASSSRGGEQFFGPGTRLTVL.

This clone was recorded a few times. The chain joins TRBV5-6 to TRBJ1-6; D gene unclear. The V and J ends lost 1 base and 6 bases respectively, with 11 bases between them. The CDR3 length is 15 residues. CDR1 is SGHDT and CDR2 is YYEEEE in the germline V gene. CDR3 loop: CASSLYRSFNSPLHF. CDR3 DNA: TGTGCCAGCAGCTTGTATAGAAGCTTTAATTCACCCCTCCACTTT. Full variable domain (rest looked up from reference TRBV5-6 and TRBJ1-6): DAGVTQSPTHLIKTRGQQVTLRCSPKSGHDTVSWYQQALGQGPQFIFQYYEEEERQRGNFPDRFSGHQFPNYSSELNVNALLLGDSALYLCASSLYRSFNSPLHFGNGTRLTVT.

The CDR3 DNA sequence: TGTGCCAGCAGCTCCAGGGTCCGTAATTCACCCCTCCACTTT. Protein product: CASSSRVRNSPLHF. This chain links TRBV5-8 with TRBJ1-6; TRBD1 might be the D (5 bases). Trimming cost V 3 bases and J 6 bases, with 10 bases left between them. The CDR3 length is 14 residues. Germline V gene data show CDR1 as SGHTS and CDR2 as YDEGEE.

This clone was detected ten times or more. The chain employs TRBV7-9 and TRBJ1-4; 7 nucleotides line up with TRBD1. Germline assignment: CDR1 SEHNR and CDR2 FQNEAQ (reference sequence). The CDR3 runs 15 residues. V trimming: 3 bases; J trimming: 0 bases; junction bases outside the gene matches: 1. Here the CDR3 reads CASSLDRTTNEKLFF. As DNA, the CDR3 is TGTGCCAGCAGCTTGGACAGGACAACTAATGAAAAACTGTTTTTT.

The chain recombines TRBV3-1 (or the pseudogene TRBV3-2) with TRBJ1-4, with D possibly matching TRBD1 (5 bases). The V gene's germline CDR1 is LGHDT and CDR2 YNNKEL (reference sequence). CDR3 length equals 14 residues. V was pared by 4 bases and J by 7 bases, with 13 bases between. The CDR3 DNA is TGTGCCAGCAGCCCCGGGGGGGGTGGTGAAAAACTGTTTTTT. It translates to CASSPGGGGEKLFF.

The genes are TRBV5-5 and TRBJ2-7; 7 nucleotides line up with TRBD1. V lost 4 bases, J lost 3 bases, and 4 bases stayed unmatched. CDR3 length: 13 amino acids. Per germline, CDR1 SGHKS and CDR2 YYEKEE (reference sequence). The CDR3 nucleotides read TGTGCCAGCAGCCAACAGGGGAACTACGAGCAGTACTTC. It specifies CASSQQGNYEQYF.

The chain combines TRBV3-1 (or the pseudogene TRBV3-2) with TRBJ1-4, with unresolved D. Germline values: CDR1 LGHDT, CDR2 YNNKEL (reference sequence). The V gene lost 1 base and the J gene lost 8 bases, with 17 bases spanning the gap. This CDR3 has 16 amino acids. The CDR3 DNA sequence: TGTGCCAGCAGCCAAGGGGAATCGGGGAAAGGGGAAAAACTGTTTTTT. Amino acids: CASSQGESGKGEKLFF.